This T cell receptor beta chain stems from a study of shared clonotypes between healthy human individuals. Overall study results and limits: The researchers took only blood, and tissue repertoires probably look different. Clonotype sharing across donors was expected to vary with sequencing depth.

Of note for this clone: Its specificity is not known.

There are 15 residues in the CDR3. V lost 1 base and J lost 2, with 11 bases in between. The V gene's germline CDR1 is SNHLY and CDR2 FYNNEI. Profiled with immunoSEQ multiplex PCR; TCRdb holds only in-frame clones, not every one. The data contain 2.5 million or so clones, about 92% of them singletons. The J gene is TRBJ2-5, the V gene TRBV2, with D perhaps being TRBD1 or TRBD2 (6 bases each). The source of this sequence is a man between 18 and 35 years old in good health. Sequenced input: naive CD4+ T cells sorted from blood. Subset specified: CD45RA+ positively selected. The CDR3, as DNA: TGTGCCAGCAGTGAAGTTAGGGGGGTTCAAGAGACCCAGTACTTC. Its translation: CASSEVRGVQETQYF.